A selection of T cell receptor beta chains follows, all from one sample in a study of T cell changes during pregnancy in multiple sclerosis. Profiling relied on immunoSEQ multiplex PCR, and the TCRdb table lists in-frame clones only, not all of them. The sample includes some 79,000 clones, 75% to 95% of them seen just once. Sequenced here: CD4+ T cells from peripheral blood mononuclear cells, sampled in the second trimester of pregnancy. These receptor sequences come from a female donor with multiple sclerosis, enrolled in a pregnancy study. Both conserved end residues are part of each CDR3. Each record gives: J gene, CDR3 length, D gene, V gene, CDR3 protein. The D gene is left open where the match is weak.

J: TRBJ2-5
length: 14
D: .
V: TRBV28
CDR3: CASRGLAVQETQYF

J: TRBJ2-1
length: 14
D: .
V: TRBV7-9
CDR3: CASSLGTPGNEQFF

J: TRBJ1-2
length: 14
D: .
V: TRBV21-1
CDR3: CASSKAFPGGGYTF

J: TRBJ2-7
length: 14
D: TRBD2
V: TRBV7-8
CDR3: CASSLREGMAEQYF

J: TRBJ1-2
length: 13
D: .
V: TRBV15
CDR3: CATREGGERGYTF

J: TRBJ1-5
length: 14
D: .
V: TRBV6-4
CDR3: CASSPDPGKQPQHF

J: TRBJ1-2
length: 14
D: TRBD1
V: TRBV5-4
CDR3: CASSHRGSWYGYTF

J: TRBJ2-1
length: 14
D: TRBD2
V: TRBV5-3
CDR3: CARTLGEGIGEQFF

J: TRBJ1-1
length: 14
D: TRBD1
V: TRBV6-1
CDR3: CASRPTGAGTEAFF

J: TRBJ2-4
length: 16
D: TRBD2
V: TRBV7-2
CDR3: CASSLASGRAKNIQYF

J: TRBJ2-1
length: 15
D: TRBD2
V: TRBV27
CDR3: CASRLAVWTYNEQFF

J: TRBJ1-5
length: 14
D: TRBD1
V: TRBV19
CDR3: CATQGAHSNQPQHF

J: TRBJ2-1
length: 13
D: .
V: TRBV14
CDR3: CASSRQTYNEQFF

J: TRBJ1-1
length: 15
D: TRBD1
V: TRBV9
CDR3: CASSVGQGENTEAFF

J: TRBJ2-1
length: 14
D: .
V: TRBV5-4
CDR3: CASSLPGLYNEQFF

J: TRBJ2-2
length: 15
D: .
V: TRBV2
CDR3: CASTLQGSNTGELFF

J: TRBJ1-1
length: 13
D: .
V: TRBV19
CDR3: CASSIRANTEAFF

J: TRBJ2-7
length: 12
D: .
V: TRBV5-1
CDR3: CASSLVFDEQYF

J: TRBJ1-4
length: 16
D: TRBD1
V: TRBV5-6
CDR3: CASSPDRGLNNEKLFF

J: TRBJ2-7
length: 14
D: .
V: TRBV2
CDR3: CASSEFWPNYEQYF

J: TRBJ2-2
length: 16
D: TRBD2
V: TRBV18
CDR3: CASSLTSGVNTGELFF

J: TRBJ1-1
length: 14
D: .
V: TRBV6-5
CDR3: CASSPNDRGTEAFF

J: TRBJ1-2
length: 13
D: .
V: TRBV19
CDR3: CASSMVQVPGYTF

J: TRBJ1-5
length: 13
D: TRBD1
V: TRBV30
CDR3: CAWSRQGLQPQHF